This T cell receptor beta chain was captured in a study of blood T cell repertoires in COVID-19 (TCRdb year 2020). Regarding the research as a whole: The collaborator samples originated in the United States, Italy and Spain and spanned the acute and convalescent phases of COVID-19. Samples were obtained from the ongoing ImmuneRACE study (first 160 participants) and from 1,000 to 1,500 subjects provided by 6 global collaborators. The dataset comprised deeply sampled blood TCRbeta repertoires from subjects exposed to, actively infected with, or recovered from COVID-19. The repertoires were released in a freely available public database meant as a resource for research on the immune response to SARS-CoV-2. Sample metadata almost always included a de-identified subject ID, COVID-19 status, age in years and sex. Where available, HLA class I and class II types were obtained from metadata supplied by the sample provider rather than from assay-based typing. The prospective study material was composed of cDNA or gDNA derived from T cells, B-cell-depleted T cells, or PBMCs.

From its cysteine to its phenylalanine, the CDR3 spans 12 amino acids. This entry keeps only the CDR3 DNA: 36 bases, framed from base 1. V lost 0 bases and J lost 5 bases; the stretch between them is 4 bases long. Collaborating institutions collected whole blood in K2EDTA tubes following their own protocols. For TCRbeta analysis, collaborators shipped samples as frozen whole blood, isolated PBMCs, or DNA extracted from either of those sample types. Comment on this clone: Its antigen is currently not known. Nothing much larger sits one base from this clone, and base qualities are not available.

The paper's findings and limits, for the study overall: How much clinical and demographic metadata was included differed by source and by participant, and the metadata was provided uncurated.

The immunoSEQ Assay, a bias-controlled multiplex PCR, was used to amplify TCRbeta CDR3 regions from genomic DNA. Per the authors' processing: The number of nucleated cells in each sample was estimated by amplification of reference gene primers within the assay. To quantify the absolute abundance of each unique TCRbeta CDR3 rearrangement, sequence reads were collapsed and filtered. Productive Simpson clonality was computed per sample as the square root of Simpson's diversity index over productive rearrangements. In its TCRdb copy, this immuneACCESS table keeps in-frame sequences only and misses some clones. Where compared with another copy, unresolved V genes explain less than half of these, and the others have no known cause. D and trimming were read from the DNA, whereas the V and J calls and clone size are those reported in that table. This sample has approximately 200,000 clones in its table, and 75% to 90% of those were observed once. The ten largest make up 0.95% to 1.3% of the sample.

In this chain, TRBV12-3 or TRBV12-4 is recombined with TRBJ1-2; there is no confident call for the D gene. Sequenced input: peripheral blood. This clonotype was sampled from a man aged 25 to 40 with acute or convalescent COVID-19. The CDR3 amino acid sequence is: CASSLARYGYTF. The bases read TGTGCCAGCAGTTTAGCTAGATATGGCTACACCTTC.